This T cell receptor (beta chain) derives from a study of spatial heterogeneity in lung cancer. Study-level findings and limits: Ubiquitous expanded tumor TCRs appeared in blood more at resection than follow-up.

A single record per CDR3 protein comes from TCRdb applying MiXCR to the 5' RACE reads. Here the sample spans some 83,000 distinct CDR3 sequences, approximately 20% being singletons. This clonotype was observed a few times. Its cognate antigen is unknown. The time point was: sample taken at primary tumor resection. No cells were sorted before sequencing. The whole RNA sequenced was extracted from tumor, nontumor lung or frozen PBMC. Trimming pared 1 base from V and 7 bases from J, leaving 10 bases between. CDR3 length equals 13 residues. CDR1 DFQATT and CDR2 SNEGSKA come from the germline V gene (reference sequence).

The specimen was PBMCs, collected at surgery. The origin of this receptor is a male donor with early-stage non-small cell lung cancer. The genes are TRBV20-1 and TRBJ2-2, with D tentatively TRBD2 (5 bases). The CDR3 DNA follows: TGCAGTGCTAGAGCGGGATGGAACGGGGAGCTGTTTTTT. It codes for CSARAGWNGELFF.